This TCR beta chain came from a study of blood T cell repertoires in COVID-19. Germline V lookup: CDR1 SEHNR, CDR2 FQNEAQ (reference sequence). With 5 bases clipped from V and 4 bases from J, the junction kept 11 bases outside the gene matches. The CDR3 spans 17 residues. In the source study's methods: Estimates of nucleated cell counts were drawn from the amplification of reference gene primers. Clones were read by immunoSEQ multiplex PCR, and TCRdb kept only the in-frame ones, dropping some. The DNA gave D and trimming, while V, J and clone size come from that table. The table has some 78,000 clones, around 90% seen once; the top ten hold around 5%.

This sequence originates from a woman older than 75 with active or convalescent COVID-19. The gene calls are TRBV7-9 and TRBJ1-2, with 12 bases fitting TRBD1. The source material was peripheral blood. For the CDR3, the DNA is TGTGCCAGCAGCCCTTCCGGGACAGGGGGCACTATCTATGGCTACACCTTC. Its protein product is CASSPSGTGGTIYGYTF.